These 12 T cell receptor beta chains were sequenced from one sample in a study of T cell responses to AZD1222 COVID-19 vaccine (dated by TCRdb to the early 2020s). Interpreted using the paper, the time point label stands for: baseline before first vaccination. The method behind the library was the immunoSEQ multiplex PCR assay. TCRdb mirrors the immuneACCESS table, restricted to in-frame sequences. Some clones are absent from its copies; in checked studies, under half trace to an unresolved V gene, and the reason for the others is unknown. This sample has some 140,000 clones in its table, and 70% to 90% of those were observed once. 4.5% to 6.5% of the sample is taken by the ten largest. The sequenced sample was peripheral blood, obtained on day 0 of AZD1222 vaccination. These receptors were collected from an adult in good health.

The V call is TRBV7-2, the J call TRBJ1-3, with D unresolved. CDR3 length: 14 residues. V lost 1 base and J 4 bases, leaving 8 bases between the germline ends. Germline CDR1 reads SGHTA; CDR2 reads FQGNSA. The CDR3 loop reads CASSLVGSGNTIYF. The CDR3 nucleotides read TGTGCCAGCAGCTTAGTTGGTTCCGGAAACACCATATATTTT.

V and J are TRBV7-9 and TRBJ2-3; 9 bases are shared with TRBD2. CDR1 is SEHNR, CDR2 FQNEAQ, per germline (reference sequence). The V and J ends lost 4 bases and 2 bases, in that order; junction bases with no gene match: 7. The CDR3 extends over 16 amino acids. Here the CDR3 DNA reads TGTGCCAGCAGCTCCGTGACTAGCGGATACACAGATACGCAGTATTTT. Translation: CASSSVTSGYTDTQYF.

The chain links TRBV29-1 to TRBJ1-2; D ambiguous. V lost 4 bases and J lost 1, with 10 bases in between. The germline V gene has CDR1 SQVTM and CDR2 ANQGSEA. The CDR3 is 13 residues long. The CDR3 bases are TGCAGCGTTGGAGGACGGCTTAACTATGGCTACACCTTC. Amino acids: CSVGGRLNYGYTF.

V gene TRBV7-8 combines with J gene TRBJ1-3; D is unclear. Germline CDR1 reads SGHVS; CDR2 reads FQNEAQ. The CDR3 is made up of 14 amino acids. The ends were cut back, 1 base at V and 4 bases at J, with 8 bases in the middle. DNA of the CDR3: TGTGCCAGCAGCTTAGGGACGTTGGGAAACACCATATATTTT. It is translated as CASSLGTLGNTIYF.

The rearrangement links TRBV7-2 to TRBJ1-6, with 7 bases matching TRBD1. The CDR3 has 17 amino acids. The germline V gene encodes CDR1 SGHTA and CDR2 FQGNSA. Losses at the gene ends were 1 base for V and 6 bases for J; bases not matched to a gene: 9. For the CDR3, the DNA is TGTGCCAGCAGCTTAGGGAGTAGGGGGCGAAGTAATTCACCCCTCCACTTT. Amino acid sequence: CASSLGSRGRSNSPLHF.

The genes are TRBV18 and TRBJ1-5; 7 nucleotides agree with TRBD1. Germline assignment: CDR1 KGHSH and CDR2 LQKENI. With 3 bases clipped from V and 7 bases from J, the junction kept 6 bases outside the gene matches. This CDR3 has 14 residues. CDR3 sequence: CASSPDRVNQPQHF. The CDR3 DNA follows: TGTGCCAGCTCACCCGACAGGGTGAACCAGCCCCAGCATTTT.

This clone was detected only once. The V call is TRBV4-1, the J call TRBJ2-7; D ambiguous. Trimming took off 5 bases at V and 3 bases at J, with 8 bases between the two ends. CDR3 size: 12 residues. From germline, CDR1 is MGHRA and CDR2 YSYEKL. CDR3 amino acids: CASSERGYEQYF. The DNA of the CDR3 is TGCGCCAGCAGCGAAAGAGGCTACGAGCAGTACTTC.

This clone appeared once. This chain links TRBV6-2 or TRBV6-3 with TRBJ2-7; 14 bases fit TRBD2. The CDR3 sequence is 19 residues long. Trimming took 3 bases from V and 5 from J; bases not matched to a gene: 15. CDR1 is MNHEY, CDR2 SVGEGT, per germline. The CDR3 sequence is CASSYVKAGTSGRGNEQYF. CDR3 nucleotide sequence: TGTGCCAGCAGTTATGTTAAGGCCGGGACTAGCGGGAGAGGGAACGAGCAGTACTTC.

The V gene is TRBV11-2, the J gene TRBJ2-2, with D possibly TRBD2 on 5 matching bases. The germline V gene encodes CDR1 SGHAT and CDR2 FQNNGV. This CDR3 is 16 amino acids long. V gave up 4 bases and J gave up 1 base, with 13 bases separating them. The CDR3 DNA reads TGTGCCAGCAGCTCAATAAGTGGGAGGAACACCGGGGAGCTGTTTTTT. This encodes CASSSISGRNTGELFF.

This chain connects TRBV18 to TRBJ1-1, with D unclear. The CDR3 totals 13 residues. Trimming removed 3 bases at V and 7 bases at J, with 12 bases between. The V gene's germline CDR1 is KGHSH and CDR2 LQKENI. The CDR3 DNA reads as TGTGCCAGCTCACCTGCTAGGACCAATGAAGCTTTCTTT. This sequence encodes CASSPARTNEAFF. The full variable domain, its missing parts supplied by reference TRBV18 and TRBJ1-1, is NAGVMQNPRHLVRRRGQEARLRCSPMKGHSHVYWYRQLPEEGLKFMVYLQKENIIDESGMPKERFSAEFPKEGPSILRIQQVVRGDSAAYFCASSPARTNEAFFGQGTRLTVV.

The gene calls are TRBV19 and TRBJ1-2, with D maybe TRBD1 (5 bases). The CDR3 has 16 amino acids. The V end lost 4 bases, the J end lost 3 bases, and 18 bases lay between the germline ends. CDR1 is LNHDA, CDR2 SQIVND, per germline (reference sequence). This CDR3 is CASSSTGGGWHYGYTF. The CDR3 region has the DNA TGTGCCAGTAGTAGTACAGGCGGAGGATGGCACTATGGCTACACCTTC.

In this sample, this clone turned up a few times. CDR3 bases: TGCGCCAGCAGTGCTGAAGGGGTAAAGGGCTACACCTTC. This encodes CASSAEGVKGYTF. The chain joins TRBV10-1 to TRBJ1-2, with D perhaps matching TRBD1 (5 bases). Trimming took 4 bases from V and 8 from J, leaving 14 bases between them. Looked up from germline, CDR1 is WNHNN and CDR2 is SYGVQD (reference sequence). The CDR3 is made up of 13 amino acids.